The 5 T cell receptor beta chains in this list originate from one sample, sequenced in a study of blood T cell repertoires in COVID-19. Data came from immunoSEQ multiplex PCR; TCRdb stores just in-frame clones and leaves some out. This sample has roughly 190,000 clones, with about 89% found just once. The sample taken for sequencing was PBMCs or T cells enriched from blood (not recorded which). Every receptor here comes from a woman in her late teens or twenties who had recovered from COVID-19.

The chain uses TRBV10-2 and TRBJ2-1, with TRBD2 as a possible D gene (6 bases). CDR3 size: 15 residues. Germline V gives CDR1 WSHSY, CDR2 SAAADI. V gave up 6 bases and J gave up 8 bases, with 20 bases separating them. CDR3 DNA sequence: TGCGCCAGCAGGGAGGGACTCCAGCCAGTCTATGAGCAGTTCTTC. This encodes CASREGLQPVYEQFF.

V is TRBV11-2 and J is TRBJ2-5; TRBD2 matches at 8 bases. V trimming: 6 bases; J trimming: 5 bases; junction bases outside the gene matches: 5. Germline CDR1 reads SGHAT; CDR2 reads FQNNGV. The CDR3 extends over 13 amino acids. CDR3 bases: TGTGCCAGCAGGCTACTAGCGGTGGAGACCCAGTACTTC. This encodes CASRLLAVETQYF.

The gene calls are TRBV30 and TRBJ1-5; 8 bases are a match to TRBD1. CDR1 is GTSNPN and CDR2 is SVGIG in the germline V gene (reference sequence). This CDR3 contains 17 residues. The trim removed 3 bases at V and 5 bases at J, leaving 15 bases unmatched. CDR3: CAWRSSDRARWHQPQHF. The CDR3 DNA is TGTGCCTGGAGGTCCTCGGACAGGGCGCGGTGGCATCAGCCCCAGCATTTT.

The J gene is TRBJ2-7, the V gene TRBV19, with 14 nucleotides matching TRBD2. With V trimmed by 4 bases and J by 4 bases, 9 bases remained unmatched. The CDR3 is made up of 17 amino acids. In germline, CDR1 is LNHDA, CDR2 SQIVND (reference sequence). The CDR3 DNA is TGTGCCAGTAGTACCGGGACTAGCGGGAGATCAGGGTACGAGCAGTACTTC. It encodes CASSTGTSGRSGYEQYF. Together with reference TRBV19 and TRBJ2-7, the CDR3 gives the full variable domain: DGGITQSPKYLFRKEGQNVTLSCEQNLNHDAMYWYRQDPGQGLRLIYYSQIVNDFQKGDIAEGYSVSREKKESFPLTVTSAQKNPTAFYLCASSTGTSGRSGYEQYFGPGTRLTVT.

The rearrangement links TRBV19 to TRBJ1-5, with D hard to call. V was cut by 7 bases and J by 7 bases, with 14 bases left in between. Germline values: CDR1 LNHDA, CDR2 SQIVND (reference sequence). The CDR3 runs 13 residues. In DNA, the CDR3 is TGTGCCAGTAACGACTCCGGCGGCCAGCCCCAGCATTTT. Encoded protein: CASNDSGGQPQHF. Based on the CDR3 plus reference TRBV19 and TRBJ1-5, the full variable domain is DGGITQSPKYLFRKEGQNVTLSCEQNLNHDAMYWYRQDPGQGLRLIYYSQIVNDFQKGDIAEGYSVSREKKESFPLTVTSAQKNPTAFYLCASNDSGGQPQHFGDGTRLSIL.